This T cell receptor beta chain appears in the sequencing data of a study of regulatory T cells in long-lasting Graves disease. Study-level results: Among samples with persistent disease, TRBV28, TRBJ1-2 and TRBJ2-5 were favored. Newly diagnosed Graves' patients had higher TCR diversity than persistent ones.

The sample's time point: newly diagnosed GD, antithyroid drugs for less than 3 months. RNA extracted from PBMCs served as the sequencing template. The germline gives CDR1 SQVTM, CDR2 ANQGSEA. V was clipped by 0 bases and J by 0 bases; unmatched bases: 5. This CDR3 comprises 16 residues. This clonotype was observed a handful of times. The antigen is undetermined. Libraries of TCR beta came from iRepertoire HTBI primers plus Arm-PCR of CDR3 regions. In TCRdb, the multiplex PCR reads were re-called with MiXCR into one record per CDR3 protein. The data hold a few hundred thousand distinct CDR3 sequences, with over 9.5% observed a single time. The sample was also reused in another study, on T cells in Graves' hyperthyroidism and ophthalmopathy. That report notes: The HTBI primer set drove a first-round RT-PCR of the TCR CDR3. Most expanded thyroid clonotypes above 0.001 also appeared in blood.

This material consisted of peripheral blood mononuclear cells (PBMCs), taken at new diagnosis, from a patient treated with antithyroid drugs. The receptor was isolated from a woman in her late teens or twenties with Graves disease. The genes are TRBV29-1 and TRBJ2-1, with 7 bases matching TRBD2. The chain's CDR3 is CSVEDWGGSSYNEQFF. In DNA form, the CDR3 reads TGCAGCGTTGAAGATTGGGGCGGGAGCTCCTACAATGAGCAGTTCTTC.